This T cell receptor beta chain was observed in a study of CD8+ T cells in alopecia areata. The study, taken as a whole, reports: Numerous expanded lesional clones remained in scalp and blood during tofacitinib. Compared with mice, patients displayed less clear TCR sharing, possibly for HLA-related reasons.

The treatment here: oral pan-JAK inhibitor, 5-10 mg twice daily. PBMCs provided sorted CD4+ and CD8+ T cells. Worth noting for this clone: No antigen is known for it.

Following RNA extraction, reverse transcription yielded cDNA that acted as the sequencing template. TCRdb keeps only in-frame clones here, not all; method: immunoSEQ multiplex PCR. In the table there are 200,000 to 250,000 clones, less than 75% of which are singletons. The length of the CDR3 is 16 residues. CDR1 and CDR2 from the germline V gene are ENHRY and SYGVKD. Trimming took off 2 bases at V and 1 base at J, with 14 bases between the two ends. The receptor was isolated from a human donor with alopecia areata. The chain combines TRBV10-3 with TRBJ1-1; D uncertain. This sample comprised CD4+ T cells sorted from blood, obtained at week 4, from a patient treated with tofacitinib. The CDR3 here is CAISEGRGTSNTEAFF. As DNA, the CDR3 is TGTGCCATCAGTGAGGGGCGCGGCACCTCGAACACTGAAGCTTTCTTT.